This T cell receptor beta chain was captured by sequencing in a study of Graves' ophthalmopathy and Graves' hyperthyroidism. Trimming took off 6 bases at V and 5 bases at J, with 13 bases between the two ends. Germline V CDR1 and CDR2: MGHDK, SYGVNS. CDR3 length: 13 residues. Amplified material comprised TCR beta CDR3 regions derived from RNA transcripts. HTBI-primed first-round RT-PCR preceded second-round multiplex PCR. In TCRdb, the multiplex PCR reads were re-called with MiXCR into one record per CDR3 protein. The sample shows tens of thousands of distinct CDR3 sequences, around half of them seen only once. Study results and limitations: A 13-signature model separated ophthalmopathy from stable hyperthyroidism, reaching 87.88% sensitivity and almost 82% specificity cross-validated. Among expanded thyroid clonotypes above 0.001 frequency, most also occurred in blood.

Concerning this clonotype: The antigen is undetermined.

The chain couples TRBV25-1 to TRBJ1-2; tentative D call: TRBD1 (6 bases). Sequences were obtained from peripheral blood. The source is an adult woman with stable Graves' hyperthyroidism. CDR3: CASRTGLWYGYTF. CDR3 DNA sequence: TGTGCCAGCAGAACAGGGTTGTGGTATGGCTACACCTTC.